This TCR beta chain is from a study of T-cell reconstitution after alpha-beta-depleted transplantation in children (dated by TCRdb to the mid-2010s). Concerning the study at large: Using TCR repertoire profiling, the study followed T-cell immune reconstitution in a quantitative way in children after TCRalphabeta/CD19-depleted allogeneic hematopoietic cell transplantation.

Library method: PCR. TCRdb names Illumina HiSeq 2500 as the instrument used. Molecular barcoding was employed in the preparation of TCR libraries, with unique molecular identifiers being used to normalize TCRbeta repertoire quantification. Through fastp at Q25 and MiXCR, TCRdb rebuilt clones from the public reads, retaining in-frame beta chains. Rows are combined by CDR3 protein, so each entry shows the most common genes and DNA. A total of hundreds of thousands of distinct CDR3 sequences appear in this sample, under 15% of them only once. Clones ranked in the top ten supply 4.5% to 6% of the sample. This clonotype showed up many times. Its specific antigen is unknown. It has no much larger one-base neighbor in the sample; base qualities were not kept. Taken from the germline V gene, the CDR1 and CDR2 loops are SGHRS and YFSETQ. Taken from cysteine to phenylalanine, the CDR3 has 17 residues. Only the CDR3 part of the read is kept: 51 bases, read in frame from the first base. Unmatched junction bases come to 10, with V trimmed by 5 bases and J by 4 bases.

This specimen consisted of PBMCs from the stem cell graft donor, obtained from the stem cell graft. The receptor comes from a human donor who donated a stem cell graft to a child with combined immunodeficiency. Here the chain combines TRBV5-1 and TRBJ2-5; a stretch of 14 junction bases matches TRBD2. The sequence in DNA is TGCGCCAGCAGGCCGCCGACTAGCGGGAGGGGCACAGAGACCCAGTACTTC. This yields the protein CASRPPTSGRGTETQYF.